The present T cell receptor beta chain was sequenced within a study of PD-1 blockade in classical Hodgkin lymphoma. Whole-study findings and limits: CD4+ TCR diversity, unlike CD8+, climbed significantly by C4D1.

Germline CDR1 is KGHSH and CDR2 is LQKENI. V lost 3 bases and J lost 0, with 15 bases in between. CDR3 length: 17 residues. This clone was observed a single time. Antigen unknown. The time point: cycle 4 day 1 (C4D1), after more than five weeks of nivolumab. Every patient had relapsed following autologous stem cell transplantation, and cohorts differed in brentuximab vedotin exposure. Magnetic negative selection of thawed PBMCs was the method by which CD4+ T cells were purified. Clones were read by immunoSEQ multiplex PCR, and TCRdb kept only the in-frame ones, dropping some. The sample lists around 10,000 clones, 65% to 85% occurring once.

This TCR was recovered from a human donor with classical Hodgkin lymphoma. The chain recombines TRBV18 with TRBJ1-3, with D perhaps matching TRBD1 (5 bases). The specimen comprised CD4+ T cells from blood, sampled before the fourth cycle of nivolumab. In DNA form, the CDR3 reads TGTGCCAGCTCACCGAACTTTGGACACAGCTCTGGAAACACCATATATTTT. This translates into CASSPNFGHSSGNTIYF. The full variable domain, in which reference TRBV18 and TRBJ1-3 provide the parts outside the CDR3, is NAGVMQNPRHLVRRRGQEARLRCSPMKGHSHVYWYRQLPEEGLKFMVYLQKENIIDESGMPKERFSAEFPKEGPSILRIQQVVRGDSAAYFCASSPNFGHSSGNTIYFGEGSWLTVV.